These 19 T cell receptor beta chains were sequenced from one sample in a study of blood T cell repertoires in COVID-19. The repertoire was sequenced with immunoSEQ multiplex PCR; TCRdb's copy has only in-frame clones and lacks some. Counted here are some 51,000 clones, over 75% occurring once; the ten biggest clones make up roughly 6.2%. Specimen: peripheral blood. The receptors originated from a man between 35 and 55 years old with acute or convalescent COVID-19.

The chain couples TRBV10-2 to TRBJ2-7; 10 bases agree with TRBD2. Germline CDR1 reads WSHSY; CDR2 reads SAAADI. The V and J ends lost 3 bases and 3 bases, in that order; junction bases with no gene match: 5. The CDR3 loop spans 15 amino acids. CDR3: CASSDQASGGYEQYF. CDR3 DNA: TGCGCCAGCAGTGACCAGGCTAGCGGGGGCTACGAGCAGTACTTC.

The V call is TRBV29-1, the J call TRBJ2-3; 8 nucleotides line up with TRBD2. The CDR3 is 16 residues long. The V gene's germline CDR1 is SQVTM and CDR2 ANQGSEA. The ends lost 0 bases at V and 2 bases at J; junction bases unmatched: 7. The CDR3 protein is CSVEDPSGGYTDTQYF. The CDR3, as DNA: TGCAGCGTTGAAGATCCCTCGGGGGGGTACACAGATACGCAGTATTTT.

The chain carries TRBV3-1 (or the pseudogene TRBV3-2) and TRBJ1-5, with 8 bases aligning to TRBD1. This CDR3 region has 15 residues. J was trimmed by 12 bases and V by 0 bases; bases with no gene match: 10. Germline V gene data show CDR1 as LGHDT and CDR2 as YNNKEL (reference sequence). Here the CDR3 DNA reads TGTGCCAGCAGCCAAGATCATGGCCAGGGGGCAATCCAGCATTTT. Translated: CASSQDHGQGAIQHF.

This clone was recorded a few times. This chain connects TRBV5-4 to TRBJ2-2; D possibly corresponds to TRBD2 (6 bases). Per the germline V gene, CDR1 is SGHNT and CDR2 is YYREEE (reference sequence). The CDR3 contains 17 residues. V was clipped by 4 bases and J by 6 bases, with 22 bases between them. CDR3 sequence reads: CASSLTTRRDVAGELFF. For the CDR3, the DNA is TGTGCCAGCAGCCTGACGACTAGGCGGGACGTCGCCGGGGAGCTGTTTTTT.

The V and J genes are TRBV11-3 and TRBJ1-1, with 7 bases identical to TRBD1. Trimming removed 5 bases from V and 1 base from J; junction bases left unmatched: 1. Germline assignment: CDR1 SGHNT and CDR2 YENEEA. The CDR3 totals 13 residues. Written as DNA, the CDR3 is TGTGCCAGCAGCAGGACAGGGAACACTGAAGCTTTCTTT. It specifies CASSRTGNTEAFF.

This clone was counted only a few times. The chain is built from TRBV15 and TRBJ1-2, with D perhaps matching TRBD1 (5 bases). Germline V gene lookup returns CDR1 LNHNV and CDR2 YYDKDF (reference sequence). The CDR3 has 12 residues. V lost 5 bases and J 7 bases, leaving 11 bases between the germline ends. The CDR3 sequence is CATSGTLPGYTF. The CDR3 DNA is TGTGCCACCAGCGGGACTCTGCCTGGCTACACCTTC.

The chain couples TRBV9 to TRBJ2-3; possible D gene TRBD2, 5 bases. This CDR3 has 17 residues. The germline V gene has CDR1 SGDLS and CDR2 YYNGEE. Deletions cut 3 bases from V and 0 bases from J, with 17 bases between. The CDR3 spells CASSAPGVATSTDTQYF. The DNA of the CDR3 is TGTGCCAGCAGCGCCCCGGGCGTAGCGACTAGCACAGATACGCAGTATTTT.

V and J are TRBV5-1 and TRBJ2-2; TRBD1 might be the D (5 bases). The CDR3 has 14 residues. Germline values: CDR1 SGHRS, CDR2 YFSETQ. V shed 0 bases and J shed 7 bases, with 10 bases lying between them. This chain's CDR3 is CASSLVTDSGELFF. DNA of the CDR3: TGCGCCAGCAGCTTGGTAACCGACAGCGGGGAGCTGTTTTTT.

This clone has a single count. The CDR3, as DNA: TGTGCCAGCAGTCGGACTAGCGGAATCACAGATACGCAGTATTTT. This encodes CASSRTSGITDTQYF. J is TRBJ2-3 and V is TRBV6-4, with 10 bases matching TRBD2. The CDR3 is 15 residues long. The trim removed 5 bases at V and 2 bases at J, leaving 4 bases unmatched. The germline V gene has CDR1 MRHNA and CDR2 SNTAGT.

The V and J genes are TRBV27 and TRBJ1-4; TRBD1 agrees at 7 bases. V lost 2 bases, J lost 6 bases, and 6 bases stayed unmatched. The CDR3 covers 15 residues. CDR1 MNHEY and CDR2 SMNVEV come from the germline V gene (reference sequence). Here the CDR3 DNA reads TGTGCCAGCAGTTTACGACAGGGAAGTTATGAAAAACTGTTTTTT. This sequence encodes CASSLRQGSYEKLFF.

The chain uses TRBV7-2 and TRBJ1-1; 8 bases align to TRBD1. Germline V gene data show CDR1 as SGHTA and CDR2 as FQGNSA. Losses at the gene ends were 2 bases for V and 4 bases for J; bases not matched to a gene: 6. The CDR3 has 15 amino acids. CDR3 loop: CASSLPGGKSTEAFF. The CDR3 DNA reads as TGTGCCAGCAGCTTACCAGGGGGCAAGTCCACTGAAGCTTTCTTT.

The V call is TRBV10-3, the J call TRBJ1-2, with a possible D match to TRBD1 (5 bases). The CDR3 length is 12 residues. CDR1 and CDR2 (germline): ENHRY, SYGVKD. V lost 6 bases and J lost 8, with 13 bases in between. CDR3 sequence reads: CAIRTGDDGYTF. CDR3 DNA sequence: TGTGCCATCAGGACGGGGGATGACGGCTACACCTTC.

This clone showed up just once. The rearrangement uses TRBV18 and TRBJ2-3; a possible D gene is TRBD1 (5 bases). The ends were cut back, 3 bases at V and 4 bases at J, with 17 bases in the middle. Germline CDR1 and CDR2: KGHSH and LQKENI. The CDR3 contains 16 residues. CDR3 nucleotides: TGTGCCAGCTCACCCCGAACAGGATCTTCAGCAGATACGCAGTATTTT. This encodes CASSPRTGSSADTQYF.

The chain couples TRBV29-1 to TRBJ2-1; the match to TRBD2 covers 9 bases. The CDR3 is 15 residues long. Trimming removed 3 bases from V and 4 bases from J; junction bases left unmatched: 7. Looked up from germline, CDR1 is SQVTM and CDR2 is ANQGSEA. The CDR3 DNA reads as TGCAGCGTTGAGGTCGGAGCGGGAGGTTACAATGAGCAGTTCTTC. Translating gives CSVEVGAGGYNEQFF.

This chain joins TRBV7-9 and TRBJ2-1; D unclear. Trimming took 4 bases from V and 8 from J, leaving 9 bases between them. CDR1 SEHNR and CDR2 FQNEAQ come from the germline V gene (reference sequence). This CDR3 has 12 residues. The DNA of the CDR3 is TGTGCCAGCAGCTCCCCGTTCGATGAGCAGTTCTTC. Amino acids: CASSSPFDEQFF.

This chain connects TRBV11-1 to TRBJ1-2, with a possible D match to TRBD1 (6 bases). Germline V lookup: CDR1 SGHAT, CDR2 FQDESV (reference sequence). Between the trimmed V and J ends, which lost 6 bases and 4 bases, there was a span of 15 bases. The CDR3 loop spans 14 amino acids. The CDR3 nucleotides are TGTGCCAGCAGTCTACAGGGAACAGGCTATGGCTACACCTTC. Protein: CASSLQGTGYGYTF. Together with reference TRBV11-1 and TRBJ1-2, the CDR3 gives the full variable domain: EAEVAQSPRYKITEKSQAVAFWCDPISGHATLYWYRQILGQGPELLVQFQDESVVDDSQLPKDRFSAERLKGVDSTLKIQPAELGDSAMYLCASSLQGTGYGYTFGSGTRLTVV.

This chain uses TRBV4-1 with TRBJ2-7, with 12 bases matching TRBD2. With V trimmed by 0 bases and J by 0 bases, 12 bases remained unmatched. CDR1 and CDR2 (germline): MGHRA, YSYEKL. The CDR3 has 20 amino acids. The CDR3: CASSQDSIGLAGTSSYEQYF. The CDR3 DNA reads TGCGCCAGCAGCCAAGATAGTATCGGACTAGCGGGAACCAGCTCCTACGAGCAGTACTTC.

The gene calls are TRBV30 and TRBJ1-1; the D is unclear. CDR3 length: 13 amino acids. Trimming stripped 4 bases from V and 1 base from J, with 10 bases between. CDR1 GTSNPN and CDR2 SVGIG come from the germline V gene (reference sequence). The CDR3 loop reads CAWNREGNTEAFF. CDR3 nucleotide sequence: TGTGCCTGGAATCGCGAGGGGAACACTGAAGCTTTCTTT.

The J gene is TRBJ2-7, the V gene TRBV11-3; D unclear. Trimming left V 4 bases short and J 3 bases short, with 7 bases between. Germline V gene sequence: CDR1 SGHNT, CDR2 YENEEA. The CDR3 loop spans 12 amino acids. This CDR3 reads CASSSRNYEQYF. CDR3 sequence (DNA): TGTGCCAGCAGCTCTAGAAACTACGAGCAGTACTTC.